The 3 T cell receptor beta chains reported below all come from one sample, sequenced in a study of T cells after yellow fever vaccination. TCRdb processed the 5' RACE reads anew with MiXCR; each CDR3 protein has one entry. The repertoire includes roughly 500,000 distinct CDR3 sequences, under 25% of them detected once, and roughly an eighth sits in the top ten. The input for sequencing was PBMCs, taken 15 days after the yellow fever booster vaccination. Receptors originate from a man younger than 45 who received the YFV17D yellow fever vaccine.

The chain is built from TRBV4-3 and TRBJ1-5; 12 bases align to TRBD1. Germline V gene sequence: CDR1 LGHNA, CDR2 YSLEER. The CDR3 has 18 residues. V lost 4 bases, J lost 0 bases, and 7 bases stayed unmatched. In nucleotides, the CDR3 is TGCGCCAGCAGCCCTGGGACAGGGGGCCCTTCTAGCAATCAGCCCCAGCATTTT. Translated, it gives CASSPGTGGPSSNQPQHF.

This clonotype has a handful of counts. The rearrangement joins TRBV5-6 to TRBJ2-6; D remains unclear. Germline CDR1 reads SGHDT; CDR2 reads YYEEEE. The V end was cut by 1 base, the J end by 0 bases, with 5 bases between. The CDR3 loop spans 15 amino acids. The CDR3 sequence is CASSLKSSGANVLTF. CDR3 nucleotides: TGTGCCAGCAGCTTGAAAAGCTCTGGGGCCAACGTCCTGACTTTC. Full variable domain (missing parts from reference TRBV5-6 and TRBJ2-6): DAGVTQSPTHLIKTRGQQVTLRCSPKSGHDTVSWYQQALGQGPQFIFQYYEEEERQRGNFPDRFSGHQFPNYSSELNVNALLLGDSALYLCASSLKSSGANVLTFGAGSRLTVL.

In its sample, this clonotype was seen a few times. The CDR3 DNA sequence: TGTGCCAGCAGCTTAGACGGGTCTCAAGAGACCCAGTACTTC. Translating gives CASSLDGSQETQYF. This chain connects TRBV11-1 to TRBJ2-5; D gene uncertain. CDR3 length: 14 residues. Trimming took off 1 base at V and 2 bases at J, with 8 bases between the two ends. Per the germline V gene, CDR1 is SGHAT and CDR2 is FQDESV (reference sequence).